This TCR beta chain was recorded in a study of T cell responses to AZD1222 COVID-19 vaccine. Study-level results: Repertoires were obtained solely post-peak T cell response.

Repertoires were generated with immunoSEQ multiplex PCR, while TCRdb's copy carries only in-frame clones and drops some. Here the sample spans 65,000 to 100,000 clones, about 91% being singletons. A note on this clone: Its antigen remains unidentified.

The length of the CDR3 is 15 residues. Germline CDR1 is MNHEY and CDR2 is SVGAGI. Trimming at V came to 7 bases and at J to 0 bases, leaving 3 bases not matched to a gene. The rearrangement uses TRBV6-5 and TRBJ2-2; TRBD1 matches 9 bases. Sequencing used peripheral blood, obtained 28 days after the second AZD1222 dose. This receptor was obtained from an adult who received the AZD1222 COVID-19 vaccine. The CDR3: CASTTGGANTGELFF. The CDR3 bases are TGTGCCAGCACCACAGGGGGCGCGAACACCGGGGAGCTGTTTTTT.